The 24 T cell receptor beta chains in this list originate from one sample, sequenced in a study of type 1 and type 2 diabetes patients. Amplification started from genomic DNA. A primer set of 30 forward and 13 reverse primers amplified the CDR3. TCRdb re-called the multiplex PCR reads with MiXCR, one entry per CDR3 protein. Of approximately 260,000 distinct CDR3 sequences listed, 47% are singletons. Sequenced sample: peripheral blood mononuclear cells (PBMCs). The receptors were gathered from a man aged 18-30 years with type 2 diabetes.

The chain carries TRBV2 and TRBJ1-2, with D perhaps TRBD1 (5 bases). Trimming pared 11 bases from V and 0 bases from J, leaving 22 bases between. The CDR3 has 16 amino acids. Per the germline V gene, CDR1 is SNHLY and CDR2 is FYNNEI. The CDR3 DNA is TGTGCCGGCCGGGACGCCCGTTCGTCCTCTAACTATGGCTACACCTTC. The encoded protein is CAGRDARSSSNYGYTF.

This clonotype was recorded only once. The rearrangement joins TRBV30 to TRBJ1-5, with 10 bases aligning to TRBD1. The CDR3 is 14 amino acids. The germline V gene has CDR1 GTSNPN and CDR2 SVGIG (reference sequence). The V and J ends lost 1 base and 4 bases, in that order; junction bases with no gene match: 1. CDR3 nucleotides: TGTGCCTGGAGTGGGGGACAGGGGAATCAGCCCCAGCATTTT. Residues: CAWSGGQGNQPQHF.

The chain couples TRBV10-3 to TRBJ2-3; 9 nucleotides agree with TRBD1. The CDR3 extends over 15 amino acids. V lost 6 bases, J lost 2 bases, and 6 bases stayed unmatched. Looked up from germline, CDR1 is ENHRY and CDR2 is SYGVKD. The CDR3 sequence is CAISSGQGTTDTQYF. The CDR3 DNA is TGTGCCATCAGCTCAGGACAGGGGACCACAGATACGCAGTATTTT.

The chain uses TRBV27 and TRBJ2-2; 14 nucleotides line up with TRBD2. Looked up from germline, CDR1 is MNHEY and CDR2 is SMNVEV (reference sequence). V shed 3 bases and J 2 bases; nucleotides not matched to a gene: 5. This CDR3 is built from 18 residues. The CDR3 region has the DNA TGTGCCAGCAGTTTCCGGACTAGCGGGAGGCCCAACACCGGGGAGCTGTTTTTT. Protein sequence: CASSFRTSGRPNTGELFF.

This clonotype was picked up one time. The rearrangement uses TRBV19 and TRBJ2-2, with a tentative D call TRBD1 (5 bases). Germline V gives CDR1 LNHDA, CDR2 SQIVND (reference sequence). V was pared by 8 bases and J by 1 base, with 14 bases between. This CDR3 region has 15 residues. DNA for the CDR3: TGTGCCAGTCGGGTTGTGGGGCAGAACACCGGGGAGCTGTTTTTT. Its translation: CASRVVGQNTGELFF.

The table lists this clonotype with a few counts. The V gene is TRBV28, the J gene TRBJ2-7; 7 bases are a match to TRBD2. V lost 7 bases, J lost 4 bases, and 13 bases stayed unmatched. This CDR3 spans 15 amino acids. In germline, CDR1 is MDHEN, CDR2 SYDVKM. CDR3 amino acids: CASNPGAGSRYEQYF. CDR3 in DNA: TGTGCCAGCAACCCTGGAGCGGGATCTCGTTACGAGCAGTACTTC.

The chain employs TRBV24-1 and TRBJ2-2; no clear D gene. CDR1 KGHDR and CDR2 SFDVKD come from the germline V gene. This CDR3 is built from 15 residues. V dropped 3 bases and J dropped 4 bases, with 11 bases sitting between them. In DNA form, the CDR3 reads TGTGCCACCAGTGATCCCCTGACAACCACCGGGGAGCTGTTTTTT. It is translated as CATSDPLTTTGELFF.

The CDR3 nucleotides are TGTGCTAGTGGTTTGTTAATGGGGACAGCCACAGATACGCAGTATTTT. This encodes CASGLLMGTATDTQYF. The chain joins TRBV12-5 to TRBJ2-3; 7 nucleotides match TRBD1. The CDR3 runs 16 residues. V shed 2 bases and J 2 bases; nucleotides not matched to a gene: 7. Germline-derived CDR1 and CDR2 are LGHNT and FRNRAP.

CDR3 region: CASRRDGAPTGNQPQHF. In nucleotides, the CDR3 is TGTGCCAGCAGAAGAGATGGGGCCCCGACTGGCAATCAGCCCCAGCATTTT. The gene calls are TRBV2 and TRBJ1-5; maybe TRBD1 (5 bases). Trimming removed 6 bases at V and 2 bases at J, with 20 bases between. Germline V CDR1 and CDR2: SNHLY, FYNNEI. This CDR3 has 17 residues.

The chain has TRBV5-1 and TRBJ2-1; no clear D. CDR3 length: 15 residues. The V end was cut by 0 bases, the J end by 0 bases, with 7 bases between. CDR1 is SGHRS, CDR2 YFSETQ, per germline. The CDR3 nucleotides read TGCGCCAGCAGCTTGGACCGGCCCTCCTACAATGAGCAGTTCTTC. Protein sequence: CASSLDRPSYNEQFF.

This chain joins TRBV28 and TRBJ2-7; D unclear. CDR3 length: 11 amino acids. V lost 7 bases and J lost 0, with 4 bases in between. Germline V CDR1 and CDR2: MDHEN, SYDVKM. This chain's CDR3 is CASKVSYEQYF. The CDR3 nucleotides are TGTGCCAGCAAGGTCTCCTACGAGCAGTACTTC.

CDR3 protein: CASSEGQGTPILWTYEQYF. The CDR3 DNA reads TGTGCCAGCAGTGAGGGACAGGGGACACCTATACTATGGACATACGAGCAGTACTTC. The chain joins TRBV6-6 to TRBJ2-7, with 10 bases that match TRBD1. The J segment lost 4 bases and the V segment lost 5 bases, leaving 20 bases of the junction unmatched. Germline V gene data show CDR1 as MNHNY and CDR2 as SVGAGI (reference sequence). CDR3 length: 19 amino acids.

This clonotype was observed a handful of times. The chain has TRBV5-1 and TRBJ2-2, with 12 bases that match TRBD1. V was pared by 6 bases and J by 5 bases, with 11 bases of the junction left unmatched. The CDR3 runs to 17 residues. Per germline, CDR1 SGHRS and CDR2 YFSETQ. Written as DNA, the CDR3 is TGCGCCAGCATAGGGACAGGGGGCCGTCGGGCGACCGGGGAGCTGTTTTTT. This sequence encodes CASIGTGGRRATGELFF.

This clonotype appeared a few times. V is TRBV2 and J is TRBJ2-7; a possible D gene is TRBD2 (7 bases). Germline CDR1 is SNHLY and CDR2 is FYNNEI. The CDR3 sequence is 13 residues long. In nucleotides, the CDR3 is TGTGCTACAAAGGGGGGGGGAGACTACGAGCAGTACTTC. Amino acids: CATKGGGDYEQYF.

The V and J genes are TRBV30 and TRBJ1-6, with no clear D. Germline V gives CDR1 GTSNPN, CDR2 SVGIG (reference sequence). The V end lost 7 bases, the J end lost 8 bases, and 12 bases lay between the germline ends. The CDR3 extends over 12 amino acids. Written as DNA, the CDR3 is TGTGCCTCGGACTTCCGTGATTCACCCCTCCACTTT. Its protein product is CASDFRDSPLHF.

The chain uses TRBV27 and TRBJ1-1; D is uncertain. Germline-derived CDR1 and CDR2 are MNHEY and SMNVEV (reference sequence). CDR3 length equals 13 residues. The V end was cut by 2 bases, the J end by 4 bases, with 8 bases between. This CDR3 is CASSLQEGTEAFF. CDR3 nucleotide sequence: TGTGCCAGCAGTTTACAGGAGGGCACTGAAGCTTTCTTT.

This chain connects TRBV7-6 to TRBJ2-7; 12 bases are shared with TRBD2. The V and J ends lost 5 bases and 2 bases, in that order; junction bases with no gene match: 4. The CDR3 contains 15 residues. Germline V gene data show CDR1 as SGHVS and CDR2 as FNYEAQ. CDR3 residues: CASSPWTSGAYEQYF. The DNA for the CDR3 is TGTGCCAGCAGCCCCTGGACTAGCGGGGCCTACGAGCAGTACTTC.

V usage is TRBV7-2 and J usage is TRBJ2-1; 13 nucleotides agree with TRBD2. From germline, CDR1 is SGHTA and CDR2 FQGNSA. The V gene end was trimmed by 5 bases and the J gene end by 4 bases; junction bases not matched to a gene: 5. The CDR3 loop spans 16 amino acids. DNA of the CDR3: TGTGCCAGCAGCGCCGAGACTAGCGGGGGGTACAATGAGCAGTTCTTC. Translated, it gives CASSAETSGGYNEQFF.

This sequence joins TRBV16 and TRBJ1-4; D remains ambiguous. The germline CDR1 and CDR2 sequences are KGHSY and FQNENV. The CDR3 has 15 residues. The V end lost 0 bases, the J end lost 7 bases, and 12 bases lay between the germline ends. This CDR3 reads CASSQSGGLGEKLFF. DNA of the CDR3: TGTGCCAGCAGCCAATCGGGAGGGCTCGGTGAAAAACTGTTTTTT.

The chain links TRBV2 to TRBJ2-3; D ambiguous. The length of the CDR3 is 14 residues. The V end was cut by 3 bases, the J end by 4 bases, with 11 bases between. The germline CDR1 and CDR2 sequences are SNHLY and FYNNEI. The CDR3 region is CASSEGQIPDTQYF. DNA of the CDR3: TGTGCCAGCAGTGAGGGTCAGATACCAGATACGCAGTATTTT.

With respect to this clonotype: This may be a read error, as it is one base from a much larger clone. The gene calls are TRBV7-2 and TRBJ1-6, with D hard to call. In germline, CDR1 is SGHTA, CDR2 FQGNSA. This CDR3 spans 13 amino acids. CDR3 protein: CASSLEGGSPPHF. CDR3 DNA: TGTGCCAGCAGCTTAGAGGGCGGGTCACCCCCCCACTTT.

There are a few counts of this clonotype. This chain connects TRBV20-1 to TRBJ2-5; 8 bases match TRBD1. The CDR3 covers 14 residues. From germline, CDR1 is DFQATT and CDR2 SNEGSKA (reference sequence). J was trimmed by 2 bases and V by 5 bases; bases with no gene match: 7. This CDR3 is CSAGLRQGQETQYF. The CDR3 DNA reads TGCAGTGCTGGACTAAGACAGGGGCAAGAGACCCAGTACTTC.

V usage is TRBV28 and J usage is TRBJ2-5, with no clear D. Trimming stripped 5 bases from V and 1 base from J, with 11 bases between. Germline loops: CDR1 MDHEN, CDR2 SYDVKM. The CDR3 contains 14 residues. In nucleotides, the CDR3 is TGTGCCAGCAGTCTCCCGATGCCCCAAGAGACCCAGTACTTC. Amino acid sequence: CASSLPMPQETQYF. The variable domain in full, with the rest retrieved from reference TRBV28 and TRBJ2-5, is DVKVTQSSRYLVKRTGEKVFLECVQDMDHENMFWYRQDPGLGLRLIYFSYDVKMKEKGDIPEGYSVSREKKERFSLILESASTNQTSMYLCASSLPMPQETQYFGPGTRLLVL.

The chain recombines TRBV20-1 with TRBJ1-1, with 10 bases lining up with TRBD1. This CDR3 contains 13 residues. Germline V gene lookup returns CDR1 DFQATT and CDR2 SNEGSKA (reference sequence). The junction had 4 bases not matched to a gene; V was cut back by 5 bases and J by 4 bases. The DNA of the CDR3 is TGCAGTGCTTCGGACAGGGGGGTCACTGAAGCTTTCTTT. Protein sequence: CSASDRGVTEAFF.